The 21 T cell receptor beta chains below were found in one sample sequenced in a study of B cell selection in AIRE deficiency. CD4+CD127+ cells were sorted as the conventional CD4 T cells. TCRdb's copy holds only in-frame clones and misses some; the assay was immunoSEQ multiplex PCR. Among around 19,000 clones, 97% were seen once, and the ten largest hold 0.3%. Sequences were obtained from conventional CD4+ T cells sorted from PBMCs. The receptors here all came from a human donor with AIRE deficiency.

The rearrangement uses TRBV15 and TRBJ2-3; 7 bases are shared with TRBD2. The CDR3 loop spans 14 amino acids. The V segment lost 8 bases and the J segment 1 base; nucleotides outside the gene matches: 6. Germline CDR1 is LNHNV and CDR2 is YYDKDF (reference sequence). For the CDR3, the DNA is TGTGCCACCGGGCTAGCGGATCGCACAGATACGCAGTATTTT. This codes for CATGLADRTDTQYF. The full variable domain, rest sourced from reference TRBV15 and TRBJ2-3, is DAMVIQNPRYQVTQFGKPVTLSCSQTLNHNVMYWYQQKSSQAPKLLFHYYDKDFNNEADTPDNFQSRRPNTSFCFLDIRSPGLGDTAMYLCATGLADRTDTQYFGPGTRLTVL.

This chain joins TRBV6-9 and TRBJ1-1, with D perhaps matching TRBD1 (5 bases). The CDR3 totals 13 residues. Trimming cost V 3 bases and J 10 bases, with 15 bases left between them. In germline, CDR1 is MNHGY, CDR2 SVAAGI. In DNA form, the CDR3 reads TGTGCCAGCAGTTACTCGGTAACAGGCAGAGCTTTCTTT. This codes for CASSYSVTGRAFF.

V usage is TRBV6-1 and J usage is TRBJ2-5; D gene uncertain. Looked up from germline, CDR1 is MNHNS and CDR2 is SASEGT. V shed 2 bases and J shed 5 bases, with 9 bases lying between them. The CDR3 consists of 13 residues. The CDR3 protein is CASSERLRETQYF. CDR3 nucleotides: TGTGCCAGCAGTGAACGGCTTAGGGAGACCCAGTACTTC.

The rearrangement joins TRBV11-3 to TRBJ1-2, with D perhaps matching TRBD1 (6 bases). CDR3 length: 16 amino acids. Germline CDR1 and CDR2: SGHNT and YENEEA. Trimming cost V 0 bases and J 6 bases, with 17 bases left between them. This CDR3 is CASSLDSPEGGHGYTF. As DNA, the CDR3 is TGTGCCAGCAGCTTAGATTCTCCCGAGGGGGGCCATGGCTACACCTTC.

The rearrangement links TRBV18 to TRBJ1-3; possible D gene TRBD1, 6 bases. Trimming shortened V by 5 bases and J by 8 bases, and 13 bases separated the two germline ends. The CDR3 has 13 amino acids. From germline, CDR1 is KGHSH and CDR2 LQKENI. This CDR3 is CASSRGILDTIYF. The CDR3 DNA reads TGTGCCAGCTCAAGGGGGATCTTGGACACCATATATTTT.

The rearrangement uses TRBV5-5 and TRBJ1-5; no clear D gene. CDR1 is SGHKS and CDR2 is YYEKEE in the germline V gene (reference sequence). The CDR3 length is 14 residues. V was trimmed by 4 bases and J by 2 bases, leaving 10 bases between them. In nucleotides, the CDR3 is TGTGCCAGCAGCCCGGATCTGGGCAATCAGCCCCAGCATTTT. Its protein product is CASSPDLGNQPQHF.

V gene TRBV6-5 combines with J gene TRBJ2-7; weak D call: TRBD1 (5 bases). Looked up from germline, CDR1 is MNHEY and CDR2 is SVGAGI. This CDR3 has 13 amino acids. V lost 6 bases, J lost 4 bases, and 13 bases lay in between. In nucleotides, the CDR3 is TGTGCCAGCAGCCAAGGGGCCCGATACGAGCAGTACTTC. This translates into CASSQGARYEQYF.

The chain couples TRBV6-6 to TRBJ2-7; TRBD1 is a possible D gene (6 bases). The CDR3 sequence is 12 residues long. Trimming took 5 bases from V and 9 from J, leaving 14 bases between them. Germline CDR1 MNHNY, CDR2 SVGAGI (reference sequence). CDR3 DNA: TGTGCCAGCAGTCCCCGGGGCAGGGGGCAGTACTTC. Amino acids: CASSPRGRGQYF.

J is TRBJ2-6 and V is TRBV19; perhaps TRBD1 as D (6 bases). The V and J ends lost 4 bases and 0 bases respectively, with 16 bases between them. Looked up from germline, CDR1 is LNHDA and CDR2 is SQIVND (reference sequence). The CDR3 consists of 18 residues. The CDR3 here is CASSTRGQLLSGANVLTF. In DNA form, the CDR3 reads TGTGCCAGTAGTACAAGAGGACAGCTTCTCTCTGGGGCCAACGTCCTGACTTTC.

The V and J genes are TRBV18 and TRBJ2-5, with D possibly matching TRBD2 (6 bases). The V end lost 0 bases, the J end lost 3 bases, and 11 bases lay between the germline ends. CDR1 KGHSH and CDR2 LQKENI come from the germline V gene. This CDR3 has 15 residues. The CDR3 loop reads CASSPPSGVEETQYF. CDR3 bases: TGTGCCAGCTCACCACCGTCGGGAGTTGAAGAGACCCAGTACTTC.

This chain joins TRBV7-6 and TRBJ2-3, with D uncertain. Germline lookup yields CDR1 SGHVS and CDR2 FNYEAQ. The V gene lost 3 bases and the J gene lost 4 bases, with 8 bases spanning the gap. The CDR3 has 13 residues. The CDR3 region has the DNA TGTGCCAGCAGCTTTAGCAGAGCAGATACGCAGTATTTT. As protein: CASSFSRADTQYF. Looking up the rest from reference TRBV7-6 and TRBJ2-3 gives the full variable domain: GAGVSQSPRYKVTKRGQDVALRCDPISGHVSLYWYRQALGQGPEFLTYFNYEAQQDKSGLPNDRFSAERPEGSISTLTIQRTEQRDSAMYRCASSFSRADTQYFGPGTRLTVL.

About this clone itself: Its ends do not fully match the called genes, so a read error is possible. V usage is TRBV7-7 and J usage is TRBJ2-5; 9 nucleotides align to TRBD1. CDR1 is SSHAT, CDR2 FNYEAQ, per germline (reference sequence). The CDR3 covers 14 residues. The CDR3 spells CASSSTGGGETQYF. The CDR3 DNA is TGTGCTAGCAGCTCGACAGGGGGGGGCGAGACCCAGTACTTC.

J is TRBJ1-1 and V is TRBV19; possibly TRBD1 for D (6 bases). V was shortened by 6 bases and J by 10 bases, with 15 bases between the two germline ends. Germline V CDR1 and CDR2: LNHDA, SQIVND (reference sequence). CDR3 length: 12 amino acids. The chain's CDR3 is CASSTIGGRAFF. CDR3 nucleotide sequence: TGTGCCAGTAGCACCATCGGGGGGCGAGCTTTCTTT.

The gene calls are TRBV2 and TRBJ1-6, with a weak D call TRBD1 (5 bases). V lost 5 bases and J 9 bases, leaving 14 bases between the germline ends. This CDR3 comprises 14 residues. Looked up from germline, CDR1 is SNHLY and CDR2 is FYNNEI. This chain's CDR3 is CASSLGVRGSPLHF. The CDR3 region has the DNA TGTGCCAGCAGTCTGGGGGTAAGGGGTTCACCCCTCCACTTT. Based on the CDR3 plus reference TRBV2 and TRBJ1-6, the full variable domain is EPEVTQTPSHQVTQMGQEVILRCVPISNHLYFYWYRQILGQKVEFLVSFYNNEISEKSEIFDDQFSVERPDGSNFTLKIRSTKLEDSAMYFCASSLGVRGSPLHFGNGTRLTVT.

The genes are TRBV7-3 and TRBJ2-3; D ambiguous. The CDR3 contains 14 residues. Germline CDR1 and CDR2: SGHTA and FQGTGA. V shed 2 bases and J shed 0 bases, with 6 bases lying between them. The CDR3 DNA reads TGTGCCAGCAGCTTAGTCCCTAGCACAGATACGCAGTATTTT. Its protein product is CASSLVPSTDTQYF.

The V and J genes are TRBV5-6 and TRBJ1-2; no clear D. Trimming shortened V by 1 base and J by 8 bases, and 18 bases separated the two germline ends. Germline CDR1 and CDR2: SGHDT and YYEEEE. This CDR3 is 15 amino acids long. CDR3 in amino acids: CASSLSDRQSGGYTF. In nucleotides, the CDR3 is TGTGCCAGCAGCTTGTCGGATAGGCAGTCCGGCGGCTACACCTTC.

V and J are TRBV11-3 and TRBJ2-7; possibly TRBD1 for D (6 bases). The V end lost 0 bases, the J end lost 5 bases, and 20 bases lay between the germline ends. The CDR3 totals 17 residues. CDR1 and CDR2 from the germline V gene are SGHNT and YENEEA. CDR3 sequence (DNA): TGTGCCAGCAGCTTAGAGAGGTGGGACATTGCGCAGGACGAGCAGTACTTC. Its protein is CASSLERWDIAQDEQYF.

The CDR3, as DNA: TGTGCCAGCAGTTTACAGGGGGCCACTGAAGCTTTCTTT. Protein sequence: CASSLQGATEAFF. The chain recombines TRBV6-5 with TRBJ1-1; 9 bases fit TRBD1. Germline trimming cut 4 bases from V and 4 bases from J; bases unmatched to any gene: 1. This CDR3 region has 13 residues. Germline V gives CDR1 MNHEY, CDR2 SVGAGI.

The chain carries TRBV7-3 and TRBJ2-1, with TRBD2 matching over 9 bases. CDR1 is SGHTA, CDR2 FQGTGA, per germline. Trimming removed 2 bases from V and 0 bases from J; junction bases left unmatched: 17. This CDR3 is built from 21 residues. The CDR3: CASSLLRRGLASPSSYNEQFF. Written as DNA, the CDR3 is TGTGCCAGCAGCTTATTGCGCCGGGGACTAGCTTCCCCAAGCTCCTACAATGAGCAGTTCTTC.

The chain carries TRBV15 and TRBJ2-3; weak D call: TRBD1 (6 bases). Trimming removed 3 bases from V and 2 bases from J, with 12 bases in between. This CDR3 has 15 amino acids. From germline, CDR1 is LNHNV and CDR2 YYDKDF (reference sequence). This CDR3 reads CATSSPQGTTDTQYF. CDR3 nucleotide sequence: TGTGCCACCAGCAGCCCACAGGGAACCACAGATACGCAGTATTTT.

The chain couples TRBV9 to TRBJ1-2; 10 bases fit TRBD1. The germline V gene has CDR1 SGDLS and CDR2 YYNGEE. CDR3 length equals 13 residues. Trimming took 5 bases from V and 8 from J; bases not matched to a gene: 6. CDR3 in DNA: TGTGCCAGCAGGAGGGACAGGGGCGAAGGCTACACCTTC. Residues: CASRRDRGEGYTF. The full variable domain, its missing parts supplied by reference TRBV9 and TRBJ1-2, is DSGVTQTPKHLITATGQRVTLRCSPRSGDLSVYWYQQSLDQGLQFLIQYYNGEERAKGNILERFSAQQFPDLHSELNLSSLELGDSALYFCASRRDRGEGYTFGSGTRLTVV.